The clone carrying this TCR beta chain turned up a few times. Repertoires were generated with immunoSEQ multiplex PCR, while TCRdb's copy carries only in-frame clones and drops some. The sample shows around 60,000 clones, around 96% of them seen only once. These data belong to a study of T cell changes during pregnancy in multiple sclerosis. Germline-derived CDR1 and CDR2 are GTSNPN and SVGIG (reference sequence). V was clipped by 1 base and J by 1 base; unmatched bases: 4. CDR3 length: 15 amino acids. This rearrangement joins TRBV30 to TRBJ1-5, with 7 bases matching TRBD1. The specimen comprised CD8+ T cells from peripheral blood mononuclear cells, sampled after pregnancy. The receptor was isolated from a female donor with multiple sclerosis, enrolled in a pregnancy study. The CDR3 DNA sequence: TGTGCCTGGAGTGAGGGACAGTCGAGCAATCAGCCCCAGCATTTT. Encoded protein: CAWSEGQSSNQPQHF.